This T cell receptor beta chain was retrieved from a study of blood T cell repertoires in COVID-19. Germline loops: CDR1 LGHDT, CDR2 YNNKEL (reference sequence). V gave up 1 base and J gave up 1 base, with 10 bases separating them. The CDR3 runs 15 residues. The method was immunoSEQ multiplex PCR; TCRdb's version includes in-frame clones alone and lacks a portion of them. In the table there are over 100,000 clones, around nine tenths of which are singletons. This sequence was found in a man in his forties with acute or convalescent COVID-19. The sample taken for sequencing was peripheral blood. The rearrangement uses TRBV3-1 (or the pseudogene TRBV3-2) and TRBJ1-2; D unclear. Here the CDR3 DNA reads TGTGCCAGCAGCCAAGTAGCGTCAGGTAACTATGGCTACACCTTC. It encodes CASSQVASGNYGYTF.